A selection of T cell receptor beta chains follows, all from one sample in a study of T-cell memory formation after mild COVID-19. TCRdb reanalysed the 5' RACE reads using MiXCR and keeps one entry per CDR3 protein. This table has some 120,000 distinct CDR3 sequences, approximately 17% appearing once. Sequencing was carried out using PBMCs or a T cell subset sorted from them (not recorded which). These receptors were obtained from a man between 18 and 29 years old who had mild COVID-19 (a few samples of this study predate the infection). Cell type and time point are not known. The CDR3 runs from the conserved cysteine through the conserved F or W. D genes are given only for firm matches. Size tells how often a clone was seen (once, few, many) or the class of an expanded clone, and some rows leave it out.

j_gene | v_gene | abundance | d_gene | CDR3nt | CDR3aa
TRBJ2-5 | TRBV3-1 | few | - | TGTGCCAGCAGCTCCTATACCGGACAGCAAGAGACCCAGTACTTC | CASSSYTGQQETQYF
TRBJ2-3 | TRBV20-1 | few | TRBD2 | TGCAGTGTGAGCGGGGGGGCCACGGATACGCAGTATTTT | CSVSGGATDTQYF
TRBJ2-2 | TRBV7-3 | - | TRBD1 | TGTGCCAGCAGCCAAACAGGGGCGCCCGGGGAGCTGTTTTTT | CASSQTGAPGELFF
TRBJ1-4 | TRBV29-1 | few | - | TGCAGCGCCTCTTGGACAGACCTTAATGAAAAACTGTTTTTT | CSASWTDLNEKLFF
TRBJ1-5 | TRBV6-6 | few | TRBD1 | TGTGCCAGCAGAACCTGGGACAGGGGTCAGCCCCAGCATTTT | CASRTWDRGQPQHF
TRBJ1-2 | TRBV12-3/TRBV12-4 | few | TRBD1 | TGTGCCAGCAGTTTAAGGCAGGGGGATGGCTACACCTTC | CASSLRQGDGYTF
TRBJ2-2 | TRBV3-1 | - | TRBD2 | TGTGCCAGCAGCTCGGGGAGGGGGAACACCGGGGAGCTGTTTTTT | CASSSGRGNTGELFF
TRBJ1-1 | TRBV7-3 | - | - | TGTGCCAGCAGCGCGAGCGCGAACACTGAAGCTTTCTTT | CASSASANTEAFF
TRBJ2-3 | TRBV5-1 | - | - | TGCGCCAGCAGCTTGGATGGACAGTCCGATACGCAGTATTTT | CASSLDGQSDTQYF
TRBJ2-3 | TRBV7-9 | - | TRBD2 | TGTGCCAGCAGCCCAGGACTAGCGGGGGGGTACACAGATACGCAGTATTTT | CASSPGLAGGYTDTQYF
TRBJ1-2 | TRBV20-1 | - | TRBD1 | TGCAGTGCTAGAAGAGACAGGGGACCTGGCTACACCTTC | CSARRDRGPGYTF
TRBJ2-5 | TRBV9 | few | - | TGTGCCAGCAGCGTAGCAGGGCAGGGGGAGACCCAGTACTTC | CASSVAGQGETQYF
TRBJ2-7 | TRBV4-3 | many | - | TGCGCCAGCAGCCAAGAACCCAGGCTCTCCTACGAGCAGTACTTC | CASSQEPRLSYEQYF
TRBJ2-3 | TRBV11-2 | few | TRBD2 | TGTGCCAGCATTTCTAGCGGGGGGGCTGAGGATACGCAGTATTTT | CASISSGGAEDTQYF
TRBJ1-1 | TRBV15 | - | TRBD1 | TGTGCCACCAGCAGGGGACAGTTCGACACTGAAGCTTTCTTT | CATSRGQFDTEAFF
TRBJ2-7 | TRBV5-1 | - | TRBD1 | TGCGCCAGCAGCTTGGCCGGGGGACAGGGATACTACGAGCAGTACTTC | CASSLAGGQGYYEQYF
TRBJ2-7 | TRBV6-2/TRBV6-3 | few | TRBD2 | TGTGCCAGCAGTTACTTGGCGGGGGAGCTCTACGAGCAGTACTTC | CASSYLAGELYEQYF
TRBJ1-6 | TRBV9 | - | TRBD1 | TGTGCCAGCAGTGTTGGGACAGGGGGCTCCTCACCCCTCCACTTT | CASSVGTGGSSPLHF
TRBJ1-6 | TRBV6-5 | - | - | TGTGCCAGCAGTTACTCGGGGATGTGGGATTCACCCCTCCACTTT | CASSYSGMWDSPLHF
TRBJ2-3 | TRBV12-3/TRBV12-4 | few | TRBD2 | TGTGCCAGCAGTTCCCAACCCCTCGGACTAGCGGGGGGCCGCACCCTCACAGATACGCAGTATTTT | CASSSQPLGLAGGRTLTDTQYF
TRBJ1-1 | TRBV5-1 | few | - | TGCGCCAGCAGCTGGGGGGACGGGAACACTGAAGCTTTCTTT | CASSWGDGNTEAFF
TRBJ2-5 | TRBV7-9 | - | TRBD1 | TGTGCCAGCAGCCCAGAGGGGGCCCGGGCGACCCAGTACTTC | CASSPEGARATQYF
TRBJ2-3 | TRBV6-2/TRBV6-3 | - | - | TGTGCCAGCAGTTATAACCGGGGCCTGGGGACAGATACGCAGTATTTT | CASSYNRGLGTDTQYF
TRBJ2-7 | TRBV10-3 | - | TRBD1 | TGTGCCATCATGGCGGGGACAGGGTTCTACGAGCAGTACTTC | CAIMAGTGFYEQYF
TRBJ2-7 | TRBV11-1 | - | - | TGTGCCAGCAGCTTTAGCCTAAGCGAGCAGTACTTC | CASSFSLSEQYF
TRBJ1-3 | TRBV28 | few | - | TGTGCCAGCAGTTTACTCCAGCCCGGGACTGGAAACACCATATATTTT | CASSLLQPGTGNTIYF
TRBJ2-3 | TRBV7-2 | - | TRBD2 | TGTGCCAGCAGCGTCGCCCCGACCCGGGAGGCTACGCAGTATTTT | CASSVAPTREATQYF
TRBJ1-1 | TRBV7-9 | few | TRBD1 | TGTGCCAGCAGGGACGGACAGGGCACGACTGAAGCTTTCTTT | CASRDGQGTTEAFF
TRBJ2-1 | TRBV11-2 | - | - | TGTGCCAGCAGCTTAGGGACCCGGTTACAGAAATACAATGAGCAGTTCTTC | CASSLGTRLQKYNEQFF
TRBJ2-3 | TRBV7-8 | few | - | TGTGCCAGCAGCCCCCTCTCTGGGGGGGGGCTCAGCACAGATACGCAGTATTTT | CASSPLSGGGLSTDTQYF
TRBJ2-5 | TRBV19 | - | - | TGTGCCAGTAGTCCGGGGGACAAAGAGACCCAGTACTTC | CASSPGDKETQYF
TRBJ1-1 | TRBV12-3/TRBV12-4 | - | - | TGTGCCAGCAGCTTGGGACTTGAAGCTTTCTTT | CASSLGLEAFF
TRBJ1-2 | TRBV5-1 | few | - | TGCGCCAGCAGCCCCGGCGGGGGCCTCTATGGCTACACCTTC | CASSPGGGLYGYTF
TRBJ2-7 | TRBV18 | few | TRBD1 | TGTGCCAGCTCAACTAGGGCTACAGGGGGATACGAGCAGTACTTC | CASSTRATGGYEQYF
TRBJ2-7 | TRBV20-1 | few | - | TGCAGTGCTCCACGGGGGCAGGCCTACGAGCAGTACTTC | CSAPRGQAYEQYF
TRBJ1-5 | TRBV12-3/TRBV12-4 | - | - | TGTGCCAGCAGAAGGGGGGGTCTCGGCCAGCCCCAGCATTTT | CASRRGGLGQPQHF
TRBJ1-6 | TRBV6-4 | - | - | TGTGCCAGCAGTGACAGTTCACCCCTCCACTTT | CASSDSSPLHF
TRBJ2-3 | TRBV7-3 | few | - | TGTGCCAGCAGCTCCAGTGTAGGGGGGCCAGATACGCAGTATTTT | CASSSSVGGPDTQYF
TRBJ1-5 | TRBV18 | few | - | TGTGCCAGCTCACCACCCCATGCAGTCAATCAGCCCCAGCATTTT | CASSPPHAVNQPQHF
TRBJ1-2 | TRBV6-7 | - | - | TGTGCCAGCAGTTTCCCCTCGACAAGATTTACTAACTATGGCTACACCTTC | CASSFPSTRFTNYGYTF
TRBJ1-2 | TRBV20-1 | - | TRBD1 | TGCAGTGCTAGCGTTTTGAGGGGGCAGGACTATGGCTACACCTTC | CSASVLRGQDYGYTF
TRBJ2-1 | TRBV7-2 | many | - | TGTGCCAGCAGCCCGTACATGGGGAATTCCAATGAGCAGTTCTTC | CASSPYMGNSNEQFF
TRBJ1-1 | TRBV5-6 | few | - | TGTGCCAGCAGCTTGTGGGATCTGGGCACTGAAGCTTTCTTT | CASSLWDLGTEAFF
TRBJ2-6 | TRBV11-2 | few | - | TGTGCCAGCAGCCGACGCAGGTTCTCTGGGGCCAACGTCCTGACTTTC | CASSRRRFSGANVLTF
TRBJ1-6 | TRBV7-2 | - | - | TGTGCCAGCAGGTCCGGAGAATCACCCCTCCACTTT | CASRSGESPLHF
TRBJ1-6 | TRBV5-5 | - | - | TGTGCCAGCAGCTTGGAAGGGTTAGGGTCACCCCTCCACTTT | CASSLEGLGSPLHF
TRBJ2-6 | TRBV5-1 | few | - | TGCGCCAGCAGCTTTTCCCAAACCTCTGGGGCCAACGTCCTGACTTTC | CASSFSQTSGANVLTF
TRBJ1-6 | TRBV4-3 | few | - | TGCGCCAGCAGCCTCGAGGTAGGGGGGGATTCACCCCTCCACTTT | CASSLEVGGDSPLHF
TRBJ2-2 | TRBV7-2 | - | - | TGTGCCAGCAGCTCTATGTCGGGGCGACCGAACACCGGGGAGCTGTTTTTT | CASSSMSGRPNTGELFF